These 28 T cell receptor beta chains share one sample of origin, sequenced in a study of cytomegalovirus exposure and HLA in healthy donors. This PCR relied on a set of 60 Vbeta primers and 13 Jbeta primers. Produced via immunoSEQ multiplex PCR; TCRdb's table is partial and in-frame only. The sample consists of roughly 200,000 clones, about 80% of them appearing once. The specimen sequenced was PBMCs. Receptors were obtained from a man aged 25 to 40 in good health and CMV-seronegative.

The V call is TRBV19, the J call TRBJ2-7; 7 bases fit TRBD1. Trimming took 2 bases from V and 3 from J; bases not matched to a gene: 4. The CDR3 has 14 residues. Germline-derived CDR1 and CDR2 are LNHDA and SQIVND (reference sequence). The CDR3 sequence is CASSIRGLYYEQYF. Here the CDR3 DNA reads TGTGCCAGTAGTATAAGGGGGCTGTACTACGAGCAGTACTTC. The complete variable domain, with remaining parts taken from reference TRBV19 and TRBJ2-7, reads DGGITQSPKYLFRKEGQNVTLSCEQNLNHDAMYWYRQDPGQGLRLIYYSQIVNDFQKGDIAEGYSVSREKKESFPLTVTSAQKNPTAFYLCASSIRGLYYEQYFGPGTRLTVT.

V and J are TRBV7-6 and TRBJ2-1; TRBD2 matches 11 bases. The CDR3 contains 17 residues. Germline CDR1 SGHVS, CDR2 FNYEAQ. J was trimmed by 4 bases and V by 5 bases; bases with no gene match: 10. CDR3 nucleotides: TGTGCCAGCAGCCCCCGCCTAGCGGGAGGAAGATACAATGAGCAGTTCTTC. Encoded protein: CASSPRLAGGRYNEQFF.

In DNA form, the CDR3 reads TGCAGCGTTGTATCCAGCACTGAAGCTTTCTTT. Its protein is CSVVSSTEAFF. The chain combines TRBV29-1 with TRBJ1-1; D is unclear. Germline CDR1 and CDR2: SQVTM and ANQGSEA. V lost 4 bases, J lost 4 bases, and 7 bases lay in between. The length of the CDR3 is 11 residues.

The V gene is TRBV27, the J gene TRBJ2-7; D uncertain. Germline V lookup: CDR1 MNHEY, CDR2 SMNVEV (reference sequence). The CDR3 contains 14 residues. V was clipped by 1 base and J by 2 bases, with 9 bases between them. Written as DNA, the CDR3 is TGTGCCAGCAGTTTATTAGGTCAGGCCTACGAGCAGTACTTC. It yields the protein CASSLLGQAYEQYF.

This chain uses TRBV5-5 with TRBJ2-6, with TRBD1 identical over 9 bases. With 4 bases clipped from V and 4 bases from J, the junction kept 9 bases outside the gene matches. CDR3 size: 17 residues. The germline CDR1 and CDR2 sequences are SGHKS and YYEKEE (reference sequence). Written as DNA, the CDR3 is TGTGCCAGCAGCCCGGGACAGGGTTTCTCAGGGGCCAACGTCCTGACTTTC. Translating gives CASSPGQGFSGANVLTF.

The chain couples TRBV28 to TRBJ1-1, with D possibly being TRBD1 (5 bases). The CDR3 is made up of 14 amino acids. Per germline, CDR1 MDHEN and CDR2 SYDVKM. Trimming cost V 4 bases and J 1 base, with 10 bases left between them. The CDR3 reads CASSYGQGNTEAFF. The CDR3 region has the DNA TGTGCCAGCAGTTACGGCCAGGGGAACACTGAAGCTTTCTTT.

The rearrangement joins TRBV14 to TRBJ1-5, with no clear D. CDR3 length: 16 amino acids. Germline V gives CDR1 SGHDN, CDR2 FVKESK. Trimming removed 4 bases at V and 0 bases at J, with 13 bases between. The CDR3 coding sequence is TGTGCCAGCAGCCCCATCAGAGGGTTTAGCAATCAGCCCCAGCATTTT. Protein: CASSPIRGFSNQPQHF.

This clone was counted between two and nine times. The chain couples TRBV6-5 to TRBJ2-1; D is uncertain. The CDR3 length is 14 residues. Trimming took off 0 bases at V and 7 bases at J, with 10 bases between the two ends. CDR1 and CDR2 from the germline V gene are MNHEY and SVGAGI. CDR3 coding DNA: TGTGCCAGCAGTTACTCGATGTACGGGAATGAGCAGTTCTTC. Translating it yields CASSYSMYGNEQFF.

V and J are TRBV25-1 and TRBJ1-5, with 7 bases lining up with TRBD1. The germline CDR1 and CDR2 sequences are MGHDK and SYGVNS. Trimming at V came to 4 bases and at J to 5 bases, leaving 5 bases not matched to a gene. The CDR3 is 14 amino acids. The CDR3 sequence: CASSGTGVHQPQHF. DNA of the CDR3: TGTGCCAGCAGTGGAACAGGGGTCCATCAGCCCCAGCATTTT.

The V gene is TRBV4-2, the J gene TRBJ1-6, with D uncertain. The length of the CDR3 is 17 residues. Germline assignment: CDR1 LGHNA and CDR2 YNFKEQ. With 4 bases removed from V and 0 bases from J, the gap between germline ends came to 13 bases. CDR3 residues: CASSPQSESSYNSPLHF. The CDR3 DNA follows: TGTGCCAGCAGCCCCCAATCGGAGAGCTCCTATAATTCACCCCTCCACTTT.

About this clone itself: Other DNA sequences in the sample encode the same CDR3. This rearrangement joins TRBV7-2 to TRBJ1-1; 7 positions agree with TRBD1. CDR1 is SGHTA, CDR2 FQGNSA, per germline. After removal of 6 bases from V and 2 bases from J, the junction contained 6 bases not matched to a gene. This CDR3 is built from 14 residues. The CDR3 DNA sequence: TGTGCCAGCAGTCTCGACAGGGTCAACACTGAAGCTTTCTTT. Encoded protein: CASSLDRVNTEAFF.

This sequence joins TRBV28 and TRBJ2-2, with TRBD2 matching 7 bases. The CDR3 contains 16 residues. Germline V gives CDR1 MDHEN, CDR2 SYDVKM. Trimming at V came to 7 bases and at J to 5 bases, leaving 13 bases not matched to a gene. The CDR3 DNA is TGTGCCAGCACCAGTAGCGGGCACGGAGAAACCGGGGAGCTGTTTTTT. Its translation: CASTSSGHGETGELFF.

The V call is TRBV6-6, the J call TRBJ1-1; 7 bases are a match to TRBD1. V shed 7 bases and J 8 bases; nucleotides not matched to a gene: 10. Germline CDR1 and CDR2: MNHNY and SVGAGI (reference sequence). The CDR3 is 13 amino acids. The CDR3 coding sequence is TGTGCCAGCACCCCGACAGGGAAGTCGGAAGCTTTCTTT. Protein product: CASTPTGKSEAFF.

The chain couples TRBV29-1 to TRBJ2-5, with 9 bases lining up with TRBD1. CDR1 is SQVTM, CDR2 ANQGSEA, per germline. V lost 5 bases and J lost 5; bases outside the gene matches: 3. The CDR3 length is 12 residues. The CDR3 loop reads CSVQGQGETQYF. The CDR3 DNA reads TGCAGCGTTCAAGGACAGGGGGAGACCCAGTACTTC.

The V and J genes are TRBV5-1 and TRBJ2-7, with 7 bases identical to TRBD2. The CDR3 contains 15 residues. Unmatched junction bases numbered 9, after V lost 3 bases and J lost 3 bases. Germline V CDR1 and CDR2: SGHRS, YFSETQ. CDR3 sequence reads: CASSYLPGLNYEQYF. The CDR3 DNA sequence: TGCGCCAGCAGCTACCTACCGGGACTAAACTACGAGCAGTACTTC.

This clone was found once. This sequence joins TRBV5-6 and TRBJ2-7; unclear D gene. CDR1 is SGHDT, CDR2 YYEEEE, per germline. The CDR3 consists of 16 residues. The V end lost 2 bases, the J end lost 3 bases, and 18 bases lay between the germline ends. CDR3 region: CASSLNHLNPFYEQYF. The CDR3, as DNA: TGTGCCAGCAGCTTAAACCACCTAAATCCCTTCTACGAGCAGTACTTC.

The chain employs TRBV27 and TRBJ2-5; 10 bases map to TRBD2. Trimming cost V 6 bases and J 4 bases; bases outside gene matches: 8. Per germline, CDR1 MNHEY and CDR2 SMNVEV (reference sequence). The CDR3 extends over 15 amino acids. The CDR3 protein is CASRALAGGGETQYF. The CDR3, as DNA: TGTGCCAGCAGAGCCTTAGCGGGAGGAGGAGAGACCCAGTACTTC.

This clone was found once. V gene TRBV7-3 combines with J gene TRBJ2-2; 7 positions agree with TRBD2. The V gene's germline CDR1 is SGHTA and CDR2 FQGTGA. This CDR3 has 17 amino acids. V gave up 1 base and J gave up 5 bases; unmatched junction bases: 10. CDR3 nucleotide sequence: TGTGCCAGCAGCTTAAACCCCGGGAGGACCCAAACCGGGGAGCTGTTTTTT. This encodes CASSLNPGRTQTGELFF.

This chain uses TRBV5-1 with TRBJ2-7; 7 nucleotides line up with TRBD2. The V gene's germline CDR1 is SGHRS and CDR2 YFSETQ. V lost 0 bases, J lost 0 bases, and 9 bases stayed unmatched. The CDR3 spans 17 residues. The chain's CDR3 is CASSLASAGLSSYEQYF. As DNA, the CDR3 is TGCGCCAGCAGCTTGGCCTCAGCGGGGCTAAGCTCCTACGAGCAGTACTTC.

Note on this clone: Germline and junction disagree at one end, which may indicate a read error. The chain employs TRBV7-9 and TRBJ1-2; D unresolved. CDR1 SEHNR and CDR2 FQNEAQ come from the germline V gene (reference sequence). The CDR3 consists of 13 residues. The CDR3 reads CASSLGPEGGYTF. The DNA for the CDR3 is TGTGCCAGCAGTTTAGGACCAGAGGGAGGCTACACCTTC.

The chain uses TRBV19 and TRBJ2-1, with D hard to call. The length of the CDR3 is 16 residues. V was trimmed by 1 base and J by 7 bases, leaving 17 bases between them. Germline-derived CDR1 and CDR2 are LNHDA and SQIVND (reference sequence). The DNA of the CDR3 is TGTGCCAGTAGTATAGTAAGATCGAGTACGGAGAATGAGCAGTTCTTC. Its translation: CASSIVRSSTENEQFF.

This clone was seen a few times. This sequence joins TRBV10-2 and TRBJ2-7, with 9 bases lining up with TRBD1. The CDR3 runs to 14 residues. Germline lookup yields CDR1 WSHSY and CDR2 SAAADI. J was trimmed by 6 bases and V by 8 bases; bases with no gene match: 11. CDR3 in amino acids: CASVARDRVREQYF. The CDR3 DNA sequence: TGCGCCAGCGTCGCTCGGGACAGGGTTCGCGAGCAGTACTTC.

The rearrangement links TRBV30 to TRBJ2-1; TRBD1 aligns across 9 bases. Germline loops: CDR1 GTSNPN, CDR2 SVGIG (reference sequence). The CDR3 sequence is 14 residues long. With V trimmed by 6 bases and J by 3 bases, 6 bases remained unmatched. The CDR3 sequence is CACLMTGGYNEQFF. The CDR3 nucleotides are TGTGCCTGCCTTATGACAGGGGGCTACAATGAGCAGTTCTTC.

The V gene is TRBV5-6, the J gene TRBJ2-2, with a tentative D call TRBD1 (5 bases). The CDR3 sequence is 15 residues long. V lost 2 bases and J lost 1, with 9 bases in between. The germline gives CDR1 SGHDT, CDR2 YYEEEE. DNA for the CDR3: TGTGCCAGCAGCTTCGCAGGGAAGAACACCGGGGAGCTGTTTTTT. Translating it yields CASSFAGKNTGELFF. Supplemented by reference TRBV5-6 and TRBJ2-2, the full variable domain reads DAGVTQSPTHLIKTRGQQVTLRCSPKSGHDTVSWYQQALGQGPQFIFQYYEEEERQRGNFPDRFSGHQFPNYSSELNVNALLLGDSALYLCASSFAGKNTGELFFGEGSRLTVL.

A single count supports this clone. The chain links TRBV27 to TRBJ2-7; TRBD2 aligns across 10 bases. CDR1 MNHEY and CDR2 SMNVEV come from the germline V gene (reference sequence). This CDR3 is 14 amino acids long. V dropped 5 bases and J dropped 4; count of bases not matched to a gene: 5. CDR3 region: CASSNLAGVYEQYF. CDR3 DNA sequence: TGTGCCAGCAGTAATCTAGCGGGAGTGTACGAGCAGTACTTC.

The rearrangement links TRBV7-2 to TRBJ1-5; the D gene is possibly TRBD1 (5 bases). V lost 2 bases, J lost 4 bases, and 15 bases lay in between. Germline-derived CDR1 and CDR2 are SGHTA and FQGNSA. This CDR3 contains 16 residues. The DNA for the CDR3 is TGTGCCAGCAGCTTAACGGGGGGGAGGGGTAATCAGCCCCAGCATTTT. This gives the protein CASSLTGGRGNQPQHF.

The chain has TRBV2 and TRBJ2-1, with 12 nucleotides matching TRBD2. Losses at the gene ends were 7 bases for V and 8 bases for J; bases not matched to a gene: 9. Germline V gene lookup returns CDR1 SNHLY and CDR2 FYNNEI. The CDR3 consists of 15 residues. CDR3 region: CASTIGTSGLYEQFF. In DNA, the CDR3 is TGTGCCAGCACTATCGGGACTAGCGGGTTGTATGAGCAGTTCTTC.

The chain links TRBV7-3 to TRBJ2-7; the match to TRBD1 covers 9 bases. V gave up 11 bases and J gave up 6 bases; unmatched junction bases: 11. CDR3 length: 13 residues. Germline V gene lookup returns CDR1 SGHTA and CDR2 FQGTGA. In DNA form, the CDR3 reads TGTGCCTCGAAACGGGACAGGGATCGCGAGCAGTACTTC. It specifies CASKRDRDREQYF.